This T cell receptor beta chain emerged from a study of T cells in Graves' hyperthyroidism and ophthalmopathy. Turning to the study itself: Initial diagnosis, before any treatment, was when peripheral blood was collected. Overall study findings and caveats: Most thyroid-expanded clonotypes above 0.001 were also found in blood. Progression to ophthalmopathy was predicted a median of roughly seven months early.

Trimming cost V 6 bases and J 5 bases; bases outside gene matches: 10. CDR1 is SQVTM and CDR2 is ANQGSEA in the germline V gene. The CDR3 covers 15 residues. Researchers amplified the TCR beta CDR3 regions from RNA transcripts. When the TCR CDR3 underwent first-round RT-PCR, the HTBI primer set was used. TCRdb recomputed calls from the multiplex PCR reads with MiXCR, one row per CDR3 protein. The table lists hundreds of thousands of distinct CDR3 sequences, about two fifths of them singletons. A patient was excluded if there was uncontrolled infection, other autoimmune disease, pregnancy or lactation. Note on this clonotype: What it binds is unknown.

The chain carries TRBV29-1 and TRBJ1-5; 10 bases match TRBD1. The sequence came from a man between 18 and 29 years old with Graves' hyperthyroidism. The source material was blood. DNA of the CDR3: TGCAGCGTGGGGCCCGGGACAGGGGATTATCAGCCCCAGCATTTT. Its protein is CSVGPGTGDYQPQHF.